This TCR beta chain was identified during a study of T-cell reconstitution after alpha-beta-depleted transplantation in children. General observations from the study: Diversity and T-cell counts at one year after transplant derived mostly from new T cells.

CDR3 size: 11 residues. The junction had 3 bases not matched to a gene; V was cut back by 8 bases and J by 6 bases. The TCRbeta library incorporated unique molecular identifiers. TCRdb re-analysed the PCR reads in MiXCR, keeping a single row per CDR3 protein. The sample comprises about 200,000 distinct CDR3 sequences, 5% to 7.5% of which are singletons, and around 4.4% rests with the top ten. The sample holds a few counts of this clonotype. Antigen specificity is unknown. The sequences come from PBMCs, collected before TCRalphabeta/CD19-depleted stem cell transplant. This chain links TRBV12-3 or TRBV12-4 with TRBJ2-7; TRBD1 agrees at 8 bases. This clonotype was obtained from a girl under three years old with combined immunodeficiency, due to receive a stem cell transplant. CDR3 coding DNA: TGTGCCAGCGGACAGGGTACCGAGCAGTACTTC. Translated, it gives CASGQGTEQYF.